This entry is about one T cell receptor beta chain. Its antigen is unknown. An end of the junction does not agree with germline; a read error may underlie this. The data originate from a study of response to subunit inactivated influenza vaccine. TCRdb analysed the RT-PCR reads with MiXCR anew, one entry per CDR3 protein. Of more than 150,000 distinct CDR3 sequences detected, approximately 12% appear once; the ten largest clones hold roughly 36%. Points from the study as a whole: Every seasonal influenza vaccination brings in few new T cells, the authors suggested.

This clonotype originated in a man aged 50-75 years who received an inactivated influenza vaccine. This specimen was CD8+ T cells sorted from PBMCs, taken around 25 months after vaccination.

The CDR3 protein is CASRLGNRRLFGYTF. CDR3 nucleotide sequence: TGTGCCAGCAGGTTAGGGAACAGACGACTTTTTGGCTACACCTTC. The V call is TRBV13, the J call TRBJ1-2; D remains ambiguous. Per germline, CDR1 PRHDT and CDR2 FYEKMQ (reference sequence). The CDR3 loop spans 15 amino acids.